These 18 T cell receptor beta chains share one sample of origin, sequenced in a study of blood T cell repertoires in COVID-19. The assay was immunoSEQ multiplex PCR, and TCRdb's table has in-frame clones only and misses some. The table records around 220,000 clones, around 88% of them present only once. The sequenced sample was PBMCs or T cells enriched from blood (not recorded which). The source is a woman between 45 and 65 years old with acute COVID-19.

The chain combines TRBV27 with TRBJ1-1; 9 nucleotides match TRBD1. The J segment lost 0 bases and the V segment lost 4 bases, leaving 3 bases of the junction unmatched. This CDR3 region has 15 residues. Germline CDR1 and CDR2: MNHEY and SMNVEV (reference sequence). The CDR3, as DNA: TGTGCCAGCAGTTCGGGACAGGGAATGAACACTGAAGCTTTCTTT. Its translation is CASSSGQGMNTEAFF.

The V gene is TRBV7-3, the J gene TRBJ2-3; TRBD2 matches at 8 bases. Germline trimming cut 4 bases from V and 5 bases from J; bases unmatched to any gene: 8. CDR1 SGHTA and CDR2 FQGTGA come from the germline V gene. This CDR3 comprises 15 residues. In nucleotides, the CDR3 is TGTGCCAGCAGCTCTAGCGGGTTAAGGGGAGATACGCAGTATTTT. It codes for CASSSSGLRGDTQYF.

The chain carries TRBV13 and TRBJ2-7; no clear D. The CDR3 is 12 amino acids. Germline CDR1 is PRHDT and CDR2 is FYEKMQ (reference sequence). V was cut by 3 bases and J by 2 bases, with 5 bases left in between. CDR3 loop: CASSLATYEQYF. The CDR3 coding sequence is TGTGCCAGCAGCTTGGCAACCTACGAGCAGTACTTC.

The chain carries TRBV27 and TRBJ2-2; 9 positions match TRBD1. The ends lost 1 base at V and 5 bases at J; junction bases unmatched: 5. Germline assignment: CDR1 MNHEY and CDR2 SMNVEV (reference sequence). There are 16 residues in the CDR3. CDR3 loop: CASSLLGQGRTGELFF. CDR3 DNA sequence: TGTGCCAGCAGTTTATTAGGACAGGGGAGGACCGGGGAGCTGTTTTTT.

V usage is TRBV27 and J usage is TRBJ1-6; D perhaps matches TRBD1 (6 bases). CDR1 MNHEY and CDR2 SMNVEV come from the germline V gene (reference sequence). This CDR3 comprises 15 residues. V lost 4 bases and J lost 10, with 17 bases in between. The CDR3 DNA is TGTGCCAGCAGTTCCCCCGGACAGTGGCAATCACCCCTCCACTTT. This encodes CASSSPGQWQSPLHF.

V usage is TRBV7-2 and J usage is TRBJ1-4, with TRBD1 identical over 7 bases. The V gene end was trimmed by 1 base and the J gene end by 7 bases; junction bases not matched to a gene: 3. This CDR3 comprises 14 residues. Per the germline V gene, CDR1 is SGHTA and CDR2 is FQGNSA. DNA for the CDR3: TGTGCCAGCAGCTTAGGACAGGGATCTGAAAAACTGTTTTTT. Translation: CASSLGQGSEKLFF. The variable domain in full, with the rest retrieved from reference TRBV7-2 and TRBJ1-4, is GAGVSQSPSNKVTEKGKDVELRCDPISGHTALYWYRQSLGQGLEFLIYFQGNSAPDKSGLPSDRFSAERTGGSVSTLTIQRTQQEDSAVYLCASSLGQGSEKLFFGSGTQLSVL.

V is TRBV29-1 and J is TRBJ1-1, with D possibly TRBD1 on 6 matching bases. This CDR3 is built from 17 residues. The germline CDR1 and CDR2 sequences are SQVTM and ANQGSEA. With 5 bases removed from V and 4 bases from J, the gap between germline ends came to 26 bases. The CDR3 reads CSVLSLHRGQLGTEAFF. The DNA of the CDR3 is TGCAGCGTTTTATCTCTTCACCGAGGACAGCTGGGCACTGAAGCTTTCTTT.

This clone was detected once. The chain employs TRBV18 and TRBJ2-1; TRBD1 matches at 9 bases. Germline assignment: CDR1 KGHSH and CDR2 LQKENI. Trimming took 6 bases from V and 5 from J; bases not matched to a gene: 5. CDR3 length: 14 residues. For the CDR3, the DNA is TGTGCCAGCTCGTTGGGACAGGGACACAATGAGCAGTTCTTC. Translation: CASSLGQGHNEQFF.

CDR3 in DNA: TGTGCCAGCAGCGCGCAGGACTCCGGGACATCTCAAGAGACCCAGTACTTC. Translating it yields CASSAQDSGTSQETQYF. The rearrangement uses TRBV9 and TRBJ2-5, with D perhaps matching TRBD1 (6 bases). Germline V CDR1 and CDR2: SGDLS, YYNGEE. The CDR3 consists of 17 residues. Trimming cost V 3 bases and J 2 bases, with 20 bases left between them.

This clone appeared once. V and J are TRBV18 and TRBJ2-7; 10 nucleotides line up with TRBD1. CDR3 length: 14 residues. The germline gives CDR1 KGHSH, CDR2 LQKENI. V lost 4 bases, J lost 5 bases, and 5 bases stayed unmatched. CDR3 region: CASSQTGTGDEQYF. CDR3 in DNA: TGTGCCAGCTCACAAACCGGGACAGGGGACGAGCAGTACTTC.

This sequence joins TRBV5-1 and TRBJ2-2, with 10 bases fitting TRBD2. In germline, CDR1 is SGHRS, CDR2 YFSETQ. The trim removed 5 bases at V and 5 bases at J, leaving 6 bases unmatched. The CDR3 loop spans 15 amino acids. The CDR3 is CASRAGTSVTGELFF. The CDR3 bases are TGCGCCAGCAGGGCCGGGACTAGCGTAACCGGGGAGCTGTTTTTT. Combining the CDR3 with reference TRBV5-1 and TRBJ2-2 gives the whole variable domain KAGVTQTPRYLIKTRGQQVTLSCSPISGHRSVSWYQQTPGQGLQFLFEYFSETQRNKGNFPGRFSGRQFSNSRSEMNVSTLELGDSALYLCASRAGTSVTGELFFGEGSRLTVL.

CDR3 sequence (DNA): TGTGCCAGCAGTGCCCTAGCGGGGAACACAGATACGCAGTATTTT. Translation gives CASSALAGNTDTQYF. This sequence joins TRBV2 and TRBJ2-3, with 9 bases fitting TRBD2. This CDR3 has 15 residues. The germline V gene encodes CDR1 SNHLY and CDR2 FYNNEI. V lost 4 bases and J lost 2; bases outside the gene matches: 4.

The chain combines TRBV28 with TRBJ1-6; weak D call: TRBD1 (6 bases). Trimming shortened V by 2 bases and J by 11 bases, and 16 bases separated the two germline ends. Germline loops: CDR1 MDHEN, CDR2 SYDVKM. The length of the CDR3 is 15 residues. The CDR3 DNA is TGTGCCAGCAGTTTACGAGGGGGGGGAGTTCCACCCCTCCACTTT. Its protein is CASSLRGGGVPPLHF.

The chain is built from TRBV7-9 and TRBJ2-5, with D maybe TRBD2 (5 bases). V lost 5 bases, J lost 7 bases, and 11 bases lay in between. CDR1 SEHNR and CDR2 FQNEAQ come from the germline V gene (reference sequence). The CDR3 covers 12 residues. This CDR3 reads CASSPGAGTQYF. CDR3 coding DNA: TGTGCCAGCAGCCCGGGCGCGGGGACCCAGTACTTC. The full variable domain, its missing parts supplied by reference TRBV7-9 and TRBJ2-5, is DTGVSQNPRHKITKRGQNVTFRCDPISEHNRLYWYRQTLGQGPEFLTYFQNEAQLEKSRLLSDRFSAERPKGSFSTLEIQRTEQGDSAMYLCASSPGAGTQYFGPGTRLLVL.

The genes are TRBV28 and TRBJ2-7; 7 positions agree with TRBD1. CDR1 and CDR2 from the germline V gene are MDHEN and SYDVKM. This CDR3 has 14 residues. V was pared by 2 bases and J by 0 bases, with 1 base of the junction left unmatched. The CDR3 sequence: CASSLRDSSYEQYF. The CDR3 nucleotides are TGTGCCAGCAGTTTACGGGACAGCTCCTACGAGCAGTACTTC.

V gene TRBV25-1 combines with J gene TRBJ2-5, with 7 positions matching TRBD1. The CDR3 is made up of 13 amino acids. The junction had 4 bases not matched to a gene; V was cut back by 4 bases and J by 5 bases. Germline V gene sequence: CDR1 MGHDK, CDR2 SYGVNS. The CDR3 region is CASSVTGTETQYF. CDR3 nucleotide sequence: TGTGCCAGCAGTGTGACAGGGACGGAGACCCAGTACTTC.

This chain links TRBV5-1 with TRBJ2-2; D not resolved. The CDR3 has 12 amino acids. Germline CDR1 reads SGHRS; CDR2 reads YFSETQ. V lost 4 bases to trimming and J lost 6 bases, with 7 bases between them. CDR3 DNA: TGCGCCAGCAGCGATAGCCCCGGGGAGCTGTTTTTT. Residues: CASSDSPGELFF.

The chain uses TRBV5-1 and TRBJ1-5; unclear D gene. CDR1 and CDR2 from the germline V gene are SGHRS and YFSETQ. The CDR3 is 14 amino acids. V was clipped by 1 base and J by 4 bases, with 9 bases between them. CDR3 DNA: TGCGCCAGCAGCTTGTGGGGAGGGAATCAGCCCCAGCATTTT. It translates to CASSLWGGNQPQHF.